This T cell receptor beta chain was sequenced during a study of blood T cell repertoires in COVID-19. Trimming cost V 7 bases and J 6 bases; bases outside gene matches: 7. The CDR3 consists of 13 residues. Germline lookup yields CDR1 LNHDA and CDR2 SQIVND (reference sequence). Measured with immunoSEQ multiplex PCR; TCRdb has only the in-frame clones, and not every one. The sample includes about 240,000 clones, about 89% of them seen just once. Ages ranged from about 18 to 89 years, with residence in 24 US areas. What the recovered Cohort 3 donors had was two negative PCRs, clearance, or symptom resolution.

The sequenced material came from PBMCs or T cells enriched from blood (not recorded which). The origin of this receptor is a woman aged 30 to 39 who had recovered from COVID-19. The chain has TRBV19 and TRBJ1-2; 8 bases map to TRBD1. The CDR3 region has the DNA TGTGCCAGTAATCTTGGACAGGGTAATGGCTACACCTTC. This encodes CASNLGQGNGYTF.